This TCR beta chain was documented in a study of blood T cell repertoires in COVID-19. As for the study in general: Sites in the United States, Italy and Spain provided acute and convalescent COVID-19 samples. T cells, B-cell-depleted T cells, or PBMCs provided the cDNA or gDNA that served as material.

Produced via immunoSEQ multiplex PCR; TCRdb's table is partial and in-frame only. This sample yields about 30,000 clones, of which about nine tenths are seen a single time; 8% to 9% belongs to the top ten. Germline loops: CDR1 MNHEY, CDR2 SVGEGT. There are 17 residues in the CDR3. V was pared by 6 bases and J by 0 bases, with 15 bases between. The V and J genes are TRBV6-2 or TRBV6-3 and TRBJ2-6, with D possibly matching TRBD1 (5 bases). This receptor was obtained from a man between 65 and 85 years old with active or convalescent COVID-19. What was sequenced was peripheral blood. This CDR3 is CASSSTVTSSGANVLTF. The CDR3 coding sequence is TGTGCCAGCAGCTCGACAGTCACAAGCTCTGGGGCCAACGTCCTGACTTTC.